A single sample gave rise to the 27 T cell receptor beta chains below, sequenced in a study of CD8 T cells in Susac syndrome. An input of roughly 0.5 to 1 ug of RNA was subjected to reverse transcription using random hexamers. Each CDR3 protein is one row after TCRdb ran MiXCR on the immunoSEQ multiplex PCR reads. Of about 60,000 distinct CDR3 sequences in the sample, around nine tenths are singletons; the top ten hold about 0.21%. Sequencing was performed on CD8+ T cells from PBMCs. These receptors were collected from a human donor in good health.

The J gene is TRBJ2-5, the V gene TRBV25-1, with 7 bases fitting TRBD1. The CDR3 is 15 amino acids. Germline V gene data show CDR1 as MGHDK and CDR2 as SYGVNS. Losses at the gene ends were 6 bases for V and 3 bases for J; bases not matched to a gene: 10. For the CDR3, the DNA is TGTGCCAGCAGGGCCTACGGGACAGATAAAGAGACCCAGTACTTC. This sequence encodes CASRAYGTDKETQYF.

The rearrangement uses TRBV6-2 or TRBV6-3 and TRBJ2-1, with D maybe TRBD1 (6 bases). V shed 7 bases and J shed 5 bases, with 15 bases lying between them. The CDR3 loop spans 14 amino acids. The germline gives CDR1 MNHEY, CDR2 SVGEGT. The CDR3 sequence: CASKSGGINNEQFF. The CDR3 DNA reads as TGTGCCAGCAAAAGTGGGGGCATTAACAATGAGCAGTTCTTC.

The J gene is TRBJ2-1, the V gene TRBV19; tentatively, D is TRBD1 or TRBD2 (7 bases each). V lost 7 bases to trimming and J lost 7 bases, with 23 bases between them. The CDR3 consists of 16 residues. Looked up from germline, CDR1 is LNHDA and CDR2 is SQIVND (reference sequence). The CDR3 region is CASTPEGGGWVNEQFF. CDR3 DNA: TGTGCCAGTACCCCCGAGGGAGGGGGCTGGGTTAATGAGCAGTTCTTC.

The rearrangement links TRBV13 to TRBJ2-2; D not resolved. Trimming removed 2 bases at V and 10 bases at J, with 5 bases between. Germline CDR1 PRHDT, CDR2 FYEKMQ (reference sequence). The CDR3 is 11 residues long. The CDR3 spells CASSLSEELFF. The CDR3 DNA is TGTGCCAGCAGCTTATCGGAGGAGCTGTTTTTT.

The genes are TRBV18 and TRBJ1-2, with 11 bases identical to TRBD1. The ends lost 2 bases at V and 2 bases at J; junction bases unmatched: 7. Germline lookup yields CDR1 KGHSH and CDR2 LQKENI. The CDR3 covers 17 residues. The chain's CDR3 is CASSPYRDRGSNYGYTF. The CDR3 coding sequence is TGTGCCAGCTCACCATACCGGGACAGGGGGTCCAACTATGGCTACACCTTC.

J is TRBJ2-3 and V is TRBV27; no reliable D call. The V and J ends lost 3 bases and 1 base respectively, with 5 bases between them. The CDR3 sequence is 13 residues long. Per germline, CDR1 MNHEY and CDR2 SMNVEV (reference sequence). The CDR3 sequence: CASSFGGTDTQYF. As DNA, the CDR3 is TGTGCCAGCAGTTTCGGTGGCACAGATACGCAGTATTTT.

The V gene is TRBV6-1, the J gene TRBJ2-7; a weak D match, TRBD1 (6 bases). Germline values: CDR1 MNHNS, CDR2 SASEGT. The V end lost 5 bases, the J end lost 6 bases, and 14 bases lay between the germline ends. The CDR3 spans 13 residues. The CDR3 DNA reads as TGTGCCAGCAGTACTGGGGGCTCGCTCGAGCAGTACTTC. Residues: CASSTGGSLEQYF.

CDR3 amino acids: CSAHSEEPYEQYF. Written as DNA, the CDR3 is TGCAGTGCCCACTCTGAGGAACCCTACGAGCAGTACTTC. The V call is TRBV20-1, the J call TRBJ2-7, with no clear D. This CDR3 region has 13 residues. Germline lookup yields CDR1 DFQATT and CDR2 SNEGSKA (reference sequence). The V end lost 6 bases, the J end lost 2 bases, and 14 bases lay between the germline ends.

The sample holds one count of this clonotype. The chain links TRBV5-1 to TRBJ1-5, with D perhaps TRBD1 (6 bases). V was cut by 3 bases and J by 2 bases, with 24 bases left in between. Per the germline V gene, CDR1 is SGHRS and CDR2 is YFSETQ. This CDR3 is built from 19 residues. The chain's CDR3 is CASSWGAADEWGGNQPQHF. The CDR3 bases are TGCGCCAGCAGCTGGGGGGCCGCCGACGAGTGGGGAGGCAATCAGCCCCAGCATTTT.

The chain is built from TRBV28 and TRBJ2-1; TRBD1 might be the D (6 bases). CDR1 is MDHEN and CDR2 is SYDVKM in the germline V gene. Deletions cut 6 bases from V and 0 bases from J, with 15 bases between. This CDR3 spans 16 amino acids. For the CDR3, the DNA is TGTGCCAGCAGCATATGGGGGCTAAGCTCCTACAATGAGCAGTTCTTC. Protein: CASSIWGLSSYNEQFF.

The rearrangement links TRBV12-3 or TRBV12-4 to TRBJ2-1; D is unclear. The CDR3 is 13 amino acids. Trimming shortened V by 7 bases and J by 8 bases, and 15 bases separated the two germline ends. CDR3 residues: CASIPDGLDEQFF. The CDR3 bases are TGTGCCAGCATTCCGGACGGTTTGGATGAGCAGTTCTTC.

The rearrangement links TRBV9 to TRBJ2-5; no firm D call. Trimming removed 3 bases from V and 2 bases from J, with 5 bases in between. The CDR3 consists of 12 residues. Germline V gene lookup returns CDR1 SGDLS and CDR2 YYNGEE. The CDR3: CASSAHQETQYF. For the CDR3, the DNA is TGTGCCAGCAGCGCTCATCAAGAGACCCAGTACTTC. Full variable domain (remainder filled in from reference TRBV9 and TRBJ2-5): DSGVTQTPKHLITATGQRVTLRCSPRSGDLSVYWYQQSLDQGLQFLIQYYNGEERAKGNILERFSAQQFPDLHSELNLSSLELGDSALYFCASSAHQETQYFGPGTRLLVL.

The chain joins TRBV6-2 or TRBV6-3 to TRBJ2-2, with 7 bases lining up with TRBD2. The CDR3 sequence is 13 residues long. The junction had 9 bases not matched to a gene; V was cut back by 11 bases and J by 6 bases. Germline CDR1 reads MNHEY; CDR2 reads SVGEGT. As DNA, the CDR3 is TGTGCCGCACGGGGGGTCGATGCCGGGGAGCTGTTTTTT. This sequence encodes CAARGVDAGELFF.

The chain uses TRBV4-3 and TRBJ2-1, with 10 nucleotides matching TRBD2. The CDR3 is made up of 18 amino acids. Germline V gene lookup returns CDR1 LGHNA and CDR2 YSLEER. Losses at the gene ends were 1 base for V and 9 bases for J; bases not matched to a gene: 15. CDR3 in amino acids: CASSQGAASSGGRGEQFF. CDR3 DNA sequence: TGCGCCAGCAGCCAAGGGGCGGCCTCTAGCGGGGGTAGAGGTGAGCAGTTCTTC.

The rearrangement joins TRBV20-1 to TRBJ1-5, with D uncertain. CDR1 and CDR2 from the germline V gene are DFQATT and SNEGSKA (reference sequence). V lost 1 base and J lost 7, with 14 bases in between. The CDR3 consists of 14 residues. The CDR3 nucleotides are TGCAGTGCTAGAGGCGATAGGGAAAACCAGCCCCAGCATTTT. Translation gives CSARGDRENQPQHF.

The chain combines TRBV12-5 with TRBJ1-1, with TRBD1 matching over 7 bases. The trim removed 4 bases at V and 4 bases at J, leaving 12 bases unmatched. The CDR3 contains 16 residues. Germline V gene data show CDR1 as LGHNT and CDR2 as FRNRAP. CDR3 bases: TGTGCTAGTGGTTCCATATTACAGGGGTTGGGCACTGAAGCTTTCTTT. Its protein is CASGSILQGLGTEAFF.

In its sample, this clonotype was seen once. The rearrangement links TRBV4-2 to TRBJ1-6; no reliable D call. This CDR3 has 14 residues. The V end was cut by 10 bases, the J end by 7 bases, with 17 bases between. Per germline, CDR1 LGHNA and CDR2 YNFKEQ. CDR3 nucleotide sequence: TGTGCCATCTCGTCCCTGGTGGGAAATTCACCCCTCCACTTT. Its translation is CAISSLVGNSPLHF.

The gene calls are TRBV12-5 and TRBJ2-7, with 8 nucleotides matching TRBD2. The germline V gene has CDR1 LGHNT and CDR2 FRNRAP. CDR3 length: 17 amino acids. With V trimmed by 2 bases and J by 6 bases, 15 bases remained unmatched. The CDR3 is CASGLTSGTRGPSEQYF. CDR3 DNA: TGTGCTAGTGGTTTGACATCCGGGACTAGGGGACCGAGCGAGCAGTACTTC.

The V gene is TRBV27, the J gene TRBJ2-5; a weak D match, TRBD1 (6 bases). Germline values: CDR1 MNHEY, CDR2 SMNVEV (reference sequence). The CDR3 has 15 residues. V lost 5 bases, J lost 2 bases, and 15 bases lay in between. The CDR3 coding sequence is TGTGCCAGCAGTCTCCTGGGGGCAGAACAAGAGACCCAGTACTTC. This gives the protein CASSLLGAEQETQYF.

CDR3 protein: CAWSGDTTFYGYTF. CDR3 nucleotide sequence: TGTGCCTGGAGCGGGGACACCACCTTCTATGGCTACACCTTC. The chain employs TRBV30 and TRBJ1-2, with D possibly matching TRBD1 (6 bases). Trimming shortened V by 3 bases and J by 4 bases, and 15 bases separated the two germline ends. This CDR3 comprises 14 residues. Germline V gene sequence: CDR1 GTSNPN, CDR2 SVGIG (reference sequence).

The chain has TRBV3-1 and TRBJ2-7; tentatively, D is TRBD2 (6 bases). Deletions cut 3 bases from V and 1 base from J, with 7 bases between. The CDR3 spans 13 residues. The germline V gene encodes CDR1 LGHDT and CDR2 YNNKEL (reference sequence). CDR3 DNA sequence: TGTGCCAGCAGCCATAGCGGTTCCTACGAGCAGTACTTC. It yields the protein CASSHSGSYEQYF.

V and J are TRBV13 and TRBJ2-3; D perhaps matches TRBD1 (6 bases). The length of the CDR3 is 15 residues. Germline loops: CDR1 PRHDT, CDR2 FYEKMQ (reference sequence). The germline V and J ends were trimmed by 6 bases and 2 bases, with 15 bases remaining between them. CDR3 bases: TGTGCCAGCAGGGCCGGCAGGGGTTCCACAGATACGCAGTATTTT. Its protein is CASRAGRGSTDTQYF.

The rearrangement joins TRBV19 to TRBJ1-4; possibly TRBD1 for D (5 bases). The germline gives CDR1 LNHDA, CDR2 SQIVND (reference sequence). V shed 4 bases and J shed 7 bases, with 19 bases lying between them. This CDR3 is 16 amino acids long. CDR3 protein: CASSTPGTPGGEKLFF. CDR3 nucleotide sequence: TGTGCCAGTAGTACCCCCGGAACCCCTGGGGGTGAAAAACTGTTTTTT.

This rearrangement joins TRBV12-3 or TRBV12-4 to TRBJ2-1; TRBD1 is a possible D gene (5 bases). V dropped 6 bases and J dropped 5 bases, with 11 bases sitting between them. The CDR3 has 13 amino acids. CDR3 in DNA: TGTGCCAGCAGCCAGACAGTCAACAATGAGCAGTTCTTC. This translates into CASSQTVNNEQFF.

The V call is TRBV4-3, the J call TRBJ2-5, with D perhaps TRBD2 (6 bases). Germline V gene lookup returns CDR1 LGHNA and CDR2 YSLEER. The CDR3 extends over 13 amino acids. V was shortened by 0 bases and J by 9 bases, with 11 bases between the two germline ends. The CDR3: CASSQDRGDAQYF. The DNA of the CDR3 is TGCGCCAGCAGCCAAGATCGCGGGGATGCCCAGTACTTC.

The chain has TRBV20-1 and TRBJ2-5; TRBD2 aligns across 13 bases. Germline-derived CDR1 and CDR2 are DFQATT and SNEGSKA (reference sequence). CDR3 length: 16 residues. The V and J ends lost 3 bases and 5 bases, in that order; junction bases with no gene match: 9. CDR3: CSASLGLAGPLETQYF. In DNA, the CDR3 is TGCAGTGCTAGCTTGGGACTAGCGGGGCCTTTGGAGACCCAGTACTTC.

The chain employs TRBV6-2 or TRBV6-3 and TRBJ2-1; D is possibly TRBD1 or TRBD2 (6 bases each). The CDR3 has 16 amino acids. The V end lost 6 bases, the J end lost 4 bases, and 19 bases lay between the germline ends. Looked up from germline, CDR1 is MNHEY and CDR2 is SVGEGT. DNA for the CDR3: TGTGCCAGCAGGGCTAGGGGGGTGCGGGGATACAATGAGCAGTTCTTC. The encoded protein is CASRARGVRGYNEQFF.